Listed here are 3 T cell receptor beta chains from one sample, sequenced in a study of PD-1 blockade in classical Hodgkin lymphoma. Documented time point: newly diagnosed, previously untreated cHL patient sample. Purified CD4+ T cells were obtained from thawed PBMCs through magnetic negative selection. The method was immunoSEQ multiplex PCR; TCRdb's version includes in-frame clones alone and lacks a portion of them. The data contain approximately 16,000 clones, roughly 84% of them singletons. Sequenced: CD4+ T cells from blood. The receptor set was obtained from a human donor with classical Hodgkin lymphoma.

This chain connects TRBV7-9 to TRBJ2-7; 8 positions agree with TRBD2. CDR3 size: 16 residues. V was pared by 5 bases and J by 4 bases, with 13 bases of the junction left unmatched. The V gene's germline CDR1 is SEHNR and CDR2 FQNEAQ (reference sequence). The CDR3 loop is CASSPGLAGYVYEQYF. CDR3 coding DNA: TGTGCCAGCAGCCCCGGTTTAGCGGGATACGTATACGAGCAGTACTTC.

The chain recombines TRBV9 with TRBJ2-2; TRBD2 agrees at 7 bases. V shed 0 bases, J shed 4 bases, and the junction held 6 bases outside the gene matches. Germline V gene lookup returns CDR1 SGDLS and CDR2 YYNGEE. The CDR3 is 16 amino acids. The DNA of the CDR3 is TGTGCCAGCAGCGTAGGGGAGGGGATCAGCACCGGGGAGCTGTTTTTT. Amino acid sequence: CASSVGEGISTGELFF.

In this sample, this clone turned up a few times. The chain uses TRBV30 and TRBJ1-1; D is perhaps TRBD1 (5 bases). The CDR3 runs to 12 residues. Trimming took 3 bases from V and 7 from J, leaving 12 bases between them. CDR1 is GTSNPN and CDR2 is SVGIG in the germline V gene (reference sequence). CDR3 nucleotides: TGTGCCTGGAGGGGGGACGCCGGTGAAGCTTTCTTT. The encoded protein is CAWRGDAGEAFF.